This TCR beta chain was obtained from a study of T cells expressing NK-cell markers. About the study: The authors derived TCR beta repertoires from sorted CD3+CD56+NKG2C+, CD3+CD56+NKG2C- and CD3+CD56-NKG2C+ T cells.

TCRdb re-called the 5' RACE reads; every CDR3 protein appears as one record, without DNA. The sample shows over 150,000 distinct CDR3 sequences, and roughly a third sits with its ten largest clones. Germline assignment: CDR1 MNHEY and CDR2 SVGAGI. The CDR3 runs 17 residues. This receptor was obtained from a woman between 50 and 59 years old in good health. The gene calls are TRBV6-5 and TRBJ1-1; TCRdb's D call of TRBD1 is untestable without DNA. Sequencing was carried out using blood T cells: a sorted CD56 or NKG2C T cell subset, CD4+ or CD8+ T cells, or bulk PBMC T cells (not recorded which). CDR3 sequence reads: CASSYSTLGTIRTEAFF.